The clone carrying this T cell receptor (beta chain) was seen a few times. Its antigen is undetermined. The V gene's germline CDR1 is SGHVS and CDR2 FNYEAQ. The CDR3 is 17 amino acids. The trim removed 2 bases at V and 1 base at J, leaving 3 bases unmatched. The sample comes from a study of cytotoxic CD8 clonotypes in ibrutinib-treated CLL. At the level of the study: The response samples were taken once patients had been treated for a median of about 12 months, range 6 to 36. Broader study findings: The public clonotypes identified were infrequent and showed contraction or stability on treatment.

The sequencing depth, 1 in 200,000 to 1 in 1 million T cells, was the target. Repertoires were generated with immunoSEQ multiplex PCR, while TCRdb's copy carries only in-frame clones and drops some. The repertoire consists of roughly 330,000 clones, with over 60% occurring once and the leading ten covering approximately 6%. The genes are TRBV7-6 and TRBJ2-6; TRBD2 matches at 9 bases. The source material was PBMCs, sampled after 36 months of ibrutinib treatment. The receptor comes from a human donor with chronic lymphocytic leukemia. CDR3 DNA: TGTGCCAGCAGCTTACTAGCGGGGAATTCTGGGGCCAACGTCCTGACTTTC. Translation gives CASSLLAGNSGANVLTF. Together with reference TRBV7-6 and TRBJ2-6, the CDR3 gives the full variable domain: GAGVSQSPRYKVTKRGQDVALRCDPISGHVSLYWYRQALGQGPEFLTYFNYEAQQDKSGLPNDRFSAERPEGSISTLTIQRTEQRDSAMYRCASSLLAGNSGANVLTFGAGSRLTVL.